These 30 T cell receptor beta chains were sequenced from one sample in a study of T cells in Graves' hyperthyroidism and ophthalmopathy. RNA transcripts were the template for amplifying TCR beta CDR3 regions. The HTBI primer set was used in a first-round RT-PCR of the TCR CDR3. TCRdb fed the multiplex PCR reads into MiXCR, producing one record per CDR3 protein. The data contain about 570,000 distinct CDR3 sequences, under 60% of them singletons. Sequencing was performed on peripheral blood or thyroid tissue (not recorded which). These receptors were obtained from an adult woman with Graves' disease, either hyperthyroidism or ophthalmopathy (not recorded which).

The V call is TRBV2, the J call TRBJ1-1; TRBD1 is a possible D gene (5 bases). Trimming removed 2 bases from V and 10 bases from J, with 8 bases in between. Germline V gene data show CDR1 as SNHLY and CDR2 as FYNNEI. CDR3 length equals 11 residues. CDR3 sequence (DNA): TGTGCCAGCAGTGAACAGGGTCGAGCTTTCTTT. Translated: CASSEQGRAFF.

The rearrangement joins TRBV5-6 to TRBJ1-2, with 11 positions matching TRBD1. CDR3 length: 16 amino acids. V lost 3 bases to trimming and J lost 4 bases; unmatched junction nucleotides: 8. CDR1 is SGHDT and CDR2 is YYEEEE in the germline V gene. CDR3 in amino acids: CASSSGGTGGAYGYTF. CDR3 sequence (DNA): TGTGCCAGCAGCTCCGGTGGGACAGGGGGAGCCTATGGCTACACCTTC.

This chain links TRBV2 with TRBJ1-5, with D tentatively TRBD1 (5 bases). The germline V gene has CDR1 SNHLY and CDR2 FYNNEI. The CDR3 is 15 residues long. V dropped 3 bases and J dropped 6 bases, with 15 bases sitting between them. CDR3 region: CASSDSGAGSQPQHF. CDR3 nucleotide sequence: TGTGCCAGCAGTGACTCTGGGGCAGGGAGTCAGCCCCAGCATTTT.

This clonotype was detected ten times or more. CDR3: CASSSQQANTEAFF. DNA for the CDR3: TGTGCCAGCAGCTCACAACAGGCGAACACTGAAGCTTTCTTT. V gene TRBV6-5 combines with J gene TRBJ1-1; TRBD1 might be the D (5 bases). Germline V gene sequence: CDR1 MNHEY, CDR2 SVGAGI. V was clipped by 6 bases and J by 1 base, with 12 bases between them. The CDR3 spans 14 residues.

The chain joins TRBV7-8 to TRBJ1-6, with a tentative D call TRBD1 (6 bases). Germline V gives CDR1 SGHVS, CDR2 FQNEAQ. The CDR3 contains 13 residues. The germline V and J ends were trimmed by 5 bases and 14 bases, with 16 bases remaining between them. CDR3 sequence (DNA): TGTGCCAGCAGCGAGCAACAGGGAGCCTCCCTCCACTTT. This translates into CASSEQQGASLHF.

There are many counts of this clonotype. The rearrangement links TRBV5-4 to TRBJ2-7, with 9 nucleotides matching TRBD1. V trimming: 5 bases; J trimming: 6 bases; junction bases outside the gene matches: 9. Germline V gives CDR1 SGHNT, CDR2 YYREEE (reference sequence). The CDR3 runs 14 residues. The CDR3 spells CASSPRDRVFEQYF. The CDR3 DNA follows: TGTGCCAGCAGTCCCCGGGACAGGGTTTTCGAGCAGTACTTC. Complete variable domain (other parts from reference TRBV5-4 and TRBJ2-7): ETGVTQSPTHLIKTRGQQVTLRCSSQSGHNTVSWYQQALGQGPQFIFQYYREEENGRGNFPPRFSGLQFPNYSSELNVNALELDDSALYLCASSPRDRVFEQYFGPGTRLTVT.

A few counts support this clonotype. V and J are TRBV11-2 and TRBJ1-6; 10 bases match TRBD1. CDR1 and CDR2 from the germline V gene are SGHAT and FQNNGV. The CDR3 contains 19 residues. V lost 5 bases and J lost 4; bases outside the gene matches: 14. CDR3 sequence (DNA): TGTGCCAGCAGCCAAGATCCCATGACAGGGGGCCTTTATAATTCACCCCTCCACTTT. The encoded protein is CASSQDPMTGGLYNSPLHF.

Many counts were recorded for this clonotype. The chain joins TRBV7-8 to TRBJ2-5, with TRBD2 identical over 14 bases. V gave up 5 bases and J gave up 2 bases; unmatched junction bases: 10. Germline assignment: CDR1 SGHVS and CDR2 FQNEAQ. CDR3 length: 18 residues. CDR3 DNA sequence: TGTGCCAGCAGCATCCGGGGACTAGCGGGAGTTCAACAAGAGACCCAGTACTTC. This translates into CASSIRGLAGVQQETQYF.

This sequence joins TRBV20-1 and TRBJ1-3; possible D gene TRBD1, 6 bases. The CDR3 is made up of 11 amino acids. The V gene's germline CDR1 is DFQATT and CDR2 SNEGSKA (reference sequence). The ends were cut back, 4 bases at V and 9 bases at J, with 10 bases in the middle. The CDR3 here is CSAKGGVTIYF. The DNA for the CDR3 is TGCAGTGCTAAGGGGGGGGTCACCATATATTTT.

The CDR3 region has the DNA TGCAGTGCTGGGGCAGGTGAGCAGCCCCAGCATTTT. This encodes CSAGAGEQPQHF. V is TRBV20-1 and J is TRBJ1-5; D possibly corresponds to TRBD1 (5 bases). The CDR3 length is 12 residues. The V gene lost 5 bases and the J gene lost 7 bases, with 12 bases spanning the gap. CDR1 DFQATT and CDR2 SNEGSKA come from the germline V gene (reference sequence).

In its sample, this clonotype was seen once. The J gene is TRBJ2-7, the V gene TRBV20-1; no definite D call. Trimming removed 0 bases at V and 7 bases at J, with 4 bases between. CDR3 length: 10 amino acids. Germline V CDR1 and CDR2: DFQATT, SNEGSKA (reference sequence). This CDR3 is CSARDPEQYF. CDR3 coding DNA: TGCAGTGCTAGAGACCCTGAGCAGTACTTC.

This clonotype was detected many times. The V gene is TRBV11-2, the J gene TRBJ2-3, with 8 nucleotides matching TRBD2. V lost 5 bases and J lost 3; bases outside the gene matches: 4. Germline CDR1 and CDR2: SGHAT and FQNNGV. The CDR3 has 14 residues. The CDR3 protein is CASSVAGLTDTQYF. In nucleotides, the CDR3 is TGTGCCAGCAGCGTAGCGGGACTGACAGATACGCAGTATTTT.

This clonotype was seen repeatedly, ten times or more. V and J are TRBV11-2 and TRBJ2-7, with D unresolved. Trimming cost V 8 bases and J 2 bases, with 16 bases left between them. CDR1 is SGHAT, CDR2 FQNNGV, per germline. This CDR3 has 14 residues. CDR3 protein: CASLGLGNPYEQYF. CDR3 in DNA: TGTGCCAGCCTCGGATTAGGGAACCCCTACGAGCAGTACTTC.

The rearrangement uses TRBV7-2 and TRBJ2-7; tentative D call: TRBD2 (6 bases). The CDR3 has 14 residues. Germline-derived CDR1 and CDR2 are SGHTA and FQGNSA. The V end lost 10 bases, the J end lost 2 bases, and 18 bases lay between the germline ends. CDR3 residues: CATGRSTNAYEQYF. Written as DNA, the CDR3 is TGTGCCACAGGGAGGTCCACGAACGCCTACGAGCAGTACTTC. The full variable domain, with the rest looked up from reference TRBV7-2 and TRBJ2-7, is GAGVSQSPSNKVTEKGKDVELRCDPISGHTALYWYRQSLGQGLEFLIYFQGNSAPDKSGLPSDRFSAERTGGSVSTLTIQRTQQEDSAVYLCATGRSTNAYEQYFGPGTRLTVT.

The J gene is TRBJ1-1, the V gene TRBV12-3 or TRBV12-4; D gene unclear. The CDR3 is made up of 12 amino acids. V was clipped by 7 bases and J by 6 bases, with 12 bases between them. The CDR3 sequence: CASTRLLPEAFF. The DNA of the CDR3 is TGTGCCAGCACACGACTGTTACCTGAAGCTTTCTTT.

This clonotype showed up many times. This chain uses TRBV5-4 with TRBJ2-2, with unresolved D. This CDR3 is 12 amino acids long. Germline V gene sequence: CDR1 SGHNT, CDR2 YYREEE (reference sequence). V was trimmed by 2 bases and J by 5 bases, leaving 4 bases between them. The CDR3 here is CASSFLTGELFF. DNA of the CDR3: TGTGCCAGCAGCTTCTTGACCGGGGAGCTGTTTTTT.

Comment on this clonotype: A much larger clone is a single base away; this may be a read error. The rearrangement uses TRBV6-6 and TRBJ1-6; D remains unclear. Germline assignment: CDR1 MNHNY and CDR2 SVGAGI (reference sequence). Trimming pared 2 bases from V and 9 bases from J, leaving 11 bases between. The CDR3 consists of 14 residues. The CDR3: CASSYSGPGSPLHF. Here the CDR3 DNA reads TGTGCCAGCAGTTACAGTGGGCCGGGTTCACCCCTCCACTTT.

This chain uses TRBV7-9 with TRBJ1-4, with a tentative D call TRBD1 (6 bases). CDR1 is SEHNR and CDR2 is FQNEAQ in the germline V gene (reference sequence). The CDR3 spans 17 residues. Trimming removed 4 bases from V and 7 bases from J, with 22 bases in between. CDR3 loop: CASSSGVGRQLGEKLFF. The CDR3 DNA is TGTGCCAGCAGCTCAGGGGTTGGGCGACAGCTAGGTGAAAAACTGTTTTTT.

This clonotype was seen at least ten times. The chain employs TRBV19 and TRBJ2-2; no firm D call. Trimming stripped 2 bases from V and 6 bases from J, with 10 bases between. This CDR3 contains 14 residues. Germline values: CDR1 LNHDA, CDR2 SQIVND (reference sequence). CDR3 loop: CASSILGVSGELFF. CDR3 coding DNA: TGTGCCAGTAGTATACTCGGTGTCTCCGGGGAGCTGTTTTTT.

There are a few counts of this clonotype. The CDR3, as DNA: TGTGCCAGCAGCGGGGACAGGGGGAATTCACCCCTCCACTTT. Its protein product is CASSGDRGNSPLHF. The V and J genes are TRBV6-1 and TRBJ1-6, with 11 bases fitting TRBD1. The ends lost 6 bases at V and 7 bases at J; junction bases unmatched: 2. The CDR3 covers 14 residues. The germline V gene has CDR1 MNHNS and CDR2 SASEGT.

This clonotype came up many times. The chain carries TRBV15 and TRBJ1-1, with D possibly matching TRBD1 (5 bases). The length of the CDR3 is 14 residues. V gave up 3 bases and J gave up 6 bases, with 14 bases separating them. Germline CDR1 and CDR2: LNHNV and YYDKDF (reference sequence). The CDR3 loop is CATSSFRDEAEAFF. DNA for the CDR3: TGTGCCACCAGCAGTTTCAGGGATGAGGCTGAAGCTTTCTTT.

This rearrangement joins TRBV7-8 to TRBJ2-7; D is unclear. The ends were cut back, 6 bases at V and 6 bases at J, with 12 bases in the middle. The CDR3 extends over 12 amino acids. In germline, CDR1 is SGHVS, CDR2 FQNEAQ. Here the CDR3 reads CASSVYEGEQYF. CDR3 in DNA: TGTGCCAGCAGTGTGTATGAAGGCGAGCAGTACTTC. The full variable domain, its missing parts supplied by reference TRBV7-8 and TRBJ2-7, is GAGVSQSPRYKVAKRGQDVALRCDPISGHVSLFWYQQALGQGPEFLTYFQNEAQLDKSGLPSDRFFAERPEGSVSTLKIQRTQQEDSAVYLCASSVYEGEQYFGPGTRLTVT.

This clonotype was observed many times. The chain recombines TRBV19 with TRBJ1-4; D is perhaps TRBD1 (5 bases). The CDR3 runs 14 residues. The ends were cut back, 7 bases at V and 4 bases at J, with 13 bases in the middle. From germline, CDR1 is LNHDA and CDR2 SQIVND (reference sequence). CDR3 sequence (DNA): TGTGCCAGTACCACGGGACGGTTTAATGAAAAACTGTTTTTT. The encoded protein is CASTTGRFNEKLFF.

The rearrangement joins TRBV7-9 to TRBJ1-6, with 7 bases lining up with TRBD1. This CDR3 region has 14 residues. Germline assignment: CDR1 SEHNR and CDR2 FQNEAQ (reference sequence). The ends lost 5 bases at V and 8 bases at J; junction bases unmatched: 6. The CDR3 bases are TGTGCCAGCAGCCTGACAGGGACTTATTCACCCCTCCACTTT. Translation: CASSLTGTYSPLHF.

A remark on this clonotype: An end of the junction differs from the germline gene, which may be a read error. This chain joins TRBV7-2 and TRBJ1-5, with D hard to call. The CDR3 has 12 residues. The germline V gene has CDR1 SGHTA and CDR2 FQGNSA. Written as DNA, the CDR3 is TGTGCCAGCACCTTAGACTCTCAGCCCCAGCATTTT. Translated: CASTLDSQPQHF.

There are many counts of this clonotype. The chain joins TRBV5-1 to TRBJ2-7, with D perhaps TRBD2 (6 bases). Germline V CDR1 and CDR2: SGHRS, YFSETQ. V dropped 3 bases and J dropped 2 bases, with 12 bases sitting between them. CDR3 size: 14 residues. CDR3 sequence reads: CASSSTGVTYEQYF. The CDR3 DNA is TGCGCCAGCAGCTCCACGGGAGTAACCTACGAGCAGTACTTC.

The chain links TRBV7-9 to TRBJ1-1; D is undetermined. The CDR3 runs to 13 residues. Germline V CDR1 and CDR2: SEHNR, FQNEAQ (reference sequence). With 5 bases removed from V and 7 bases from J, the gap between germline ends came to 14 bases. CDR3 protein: CASSQASQGEAFF. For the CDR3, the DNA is TGTGCCAGCAGCCAAGCCTCCCAAGGTGAAGCTTTCTTT.

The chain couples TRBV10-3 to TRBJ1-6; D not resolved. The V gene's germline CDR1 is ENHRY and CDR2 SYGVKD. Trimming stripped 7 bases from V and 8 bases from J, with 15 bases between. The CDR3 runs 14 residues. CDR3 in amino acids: CAIMGAGRDSPLHF. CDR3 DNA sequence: TGTGCCATCATGGGAGCTGGACGGGATTCACCCCTCCACTTT.

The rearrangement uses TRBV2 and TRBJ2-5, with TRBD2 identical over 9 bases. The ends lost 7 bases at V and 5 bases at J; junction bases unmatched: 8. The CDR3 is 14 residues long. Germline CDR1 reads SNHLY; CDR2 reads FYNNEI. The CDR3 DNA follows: TGTGCCAGCACCGGTAGCGGGAGAGGTGAGACCCAGTACTTC. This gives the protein CASTGSGRGETQYF.

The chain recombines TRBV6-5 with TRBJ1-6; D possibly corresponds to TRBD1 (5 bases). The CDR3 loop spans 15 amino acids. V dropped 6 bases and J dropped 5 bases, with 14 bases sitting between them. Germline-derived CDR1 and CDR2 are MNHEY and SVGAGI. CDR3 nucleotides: TGTGCCAGCAGCCAGGGAGTTCGGGATAATTCACCCCTCCACTTT. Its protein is CASSQGVRDNSPLHF.